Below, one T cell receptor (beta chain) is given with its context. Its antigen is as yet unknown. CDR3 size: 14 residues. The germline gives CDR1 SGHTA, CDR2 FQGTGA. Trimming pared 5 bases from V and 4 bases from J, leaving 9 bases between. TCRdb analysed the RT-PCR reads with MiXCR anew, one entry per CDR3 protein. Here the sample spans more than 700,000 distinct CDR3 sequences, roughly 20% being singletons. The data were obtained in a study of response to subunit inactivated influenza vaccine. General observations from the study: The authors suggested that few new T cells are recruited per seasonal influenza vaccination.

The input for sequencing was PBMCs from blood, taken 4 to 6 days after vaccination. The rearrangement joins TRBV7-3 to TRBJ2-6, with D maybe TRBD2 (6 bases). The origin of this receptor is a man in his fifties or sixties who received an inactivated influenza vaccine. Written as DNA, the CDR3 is TGTGCCAGCAGCCCCGCGGGAGGGGCCAACGTCCTGACTTTC. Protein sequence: CASSPAGGANVLTF. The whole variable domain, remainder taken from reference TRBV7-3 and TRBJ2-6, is GAGVSQTPSNKVTEKGKYVELRCDPISGHTALYWYRQSLGQGPEFLIYFQGTGAADDSGLPNDRFFAVRPEGSVSTLKIQRTERGDSAVYLCASSPAGGANVLTFGAGSRLTVL.